This TCR beta chain stems from a study of Graves' ophthalmopathy and Graves' hyperthyroidism listed by TCRdb under 2018. In the study overall: Peripheral blood was collected at initial diagnosis, prior to any treatment. The study used TCR beta repertoire signatures to distinguish Graves' ophthalmopathy from Graves' hyperthyroidism and to predict progression to ophthalmopathy. In total, 120 to 150 blood samples were TCR-sequenced: roughly 45 ophthalmopathy, approximately 75 hyperthyroidism and approximately 17 hyperthyroidism-to-ophthalmopathy patients. To explore V-J signatures that separate ophthalmopathy from hyperthyroidism, a discovery set of about 96 patients was enrolled, consisting of 40 to 45 with ophthalmopathy and approximately 57 with stable hyperthyroidism. For independent validation, a separate cohort was made up of approximately 19 hyperthyroidism patients plus 17 patients who later progressed from hyperthyroidism to ophthalmopathy. In about 6 hyperthyroidism patients, the T-cell repertoire of thyroid tissue was compared with the T-cell repertoire of blood. After sampling, hyperthyroidism patients received methimazole starting at 30 mg daily, and ophthalmopathy patients received high-dose intravenous methylprednisolone. What the authors observed across the whole study: In validation, the model predicted ophthalmopathy progression with 70.59% sensitivity and approximately 78% specificity; fewer than 15 predicted patients were CT-confirmed with GO in a median of around 6 months. Among expanded thyroid clonotypes with frequency above 0.001, most also showed up in blood, which suggests that blood repertoires may reflect the thyroid immune response. Sample size was not predetermined statistically, and investigators were not blinded to group allocation. Ophthalmopathy was separated from stable hyperthyroidism by the 13-signature model with 85% to 90% sensitivity and about 81% specificity in cross-validation and with 80%/75% in the test set.

As to this clonotype: Its antigen remains undetermined. This may stem from a read error, because a much larger clone lies one nucleotide away.

For repertoire sequencing, the TCR beta CDR3 regions were amplified from RNA transcripts. HTBI primers and the Qiagen OneStep RT-PCR kit were used in a first-round RT-PCR, which was followed by a second-round multiplex PCR, size selection and purification. Libraries were sequenced paired-end with 100 bp reads on an Illumina HiSeq2000. The paper's processing steps were these. SOAPnuke was used to process the reads, throwing out any read that had adapters, had uncalled bases, had a mean Phred below 15, or lacked an exact constant-primer or identifier match. COPE v1.2.5 was used to merge high-quality paired reads. Unique nucleotide sequences were defined as clonotypes and aligned to IMGT TRB V, D and J references using MiTCR v1.1. The analysis was limited to V-J combinations with a frequency above 0.0001, which together covered 99% to 99.2% of the repertoires. For each V-J combination, a TCR clonal expansion and chaos score was defined as F50 clonal expansion divided by the chaos observed in the TCRdist matrix. Welch's t-statistics and random forest were used to reduce the features to about a dozen V-J combinations, which were then used as input to a naive Bayes classifier. Thyroid-blood repertoire similarity was quantified with the Morisita-Horn index. The raw public reads went through TCRdb reprocessing: fastp at Q25, MiXCR clone calling, in-frame beta chains kept. Duplicate CDR3 protein sequences are folded into a single record with the most common DNA and genes. Here the V and J calls rest on TCRdb's processing, not on the authors' analysis. The sample profile shows 650,000 to 900,000 distinct CDR3 sequences; approximately 40% of them were found once. Less than 55% of the sample goes to the ten largest clones.

Ophthalmopathy patients had moderately to severely active disease, Clinical Activity Score of at least 3, NOSPECS grade of at least 4, and disease duration under 3 months. Anyone with other autoimmune diseases, uncontrolled infections, pregnancy or lactation was excluded from the study. Clinical symptoms, serum thyroxine, TRAb, thyroid ultrasound and orbital computed tomography were used for diagnosis. Ficoll-Paque density gradient centrifugation was used to isolate PBMCs from around 10 ml of fresh peripheral blood. Total RNA was extracted with Trizol reagent and quality-checked on an Agilent 2100 Bioanalyzer. The CDR3 runs 16 amino acids, cysteine and phenylalanine included. Only CDR3 DNA is held: 48 bases, read in frame from base 1. As encoded in the germline V gene, CDR1 is SGHTA while CDR2 is FQGNSA.

Recombination linked TRBV7-2 to TRBJ1-3; the D gene remains uncertain. This receptor was identified in an adult man with Graves' ophthalmopathy. Sequenced material: peripheral blood. The bases are TGTGCCAGCAGTGTATGGAACTACCTCTCTGGAAACGCCATATATTTT. Translated, it gives CASSVWNYLSGNAIYF. Joined to the reference TRBV7-2 and TRBJ1-3 proteins, this CDR3 gives the full variable domain: GAGVSQSPSNKVTEKGKDVELRCDPISGHTALYWYRQSLGQGLEFLIYFQGNSAPDKSGLPSDRFSAERTGGSVSTLTIQRTQQEDSAVYLCASSVWNYLSGNAIYFGEGSWLTVV.